This T cell receptor beta chain is from a study of technical replicates of blood from four donors. Germline values: CDR1 DFQATT, CDR2 SNEGSKA (reference sequence). The CDR3 runs 11 residues. V was trimmed by 8 bases and J by 1 base, leaving 8 bases between them. Sequenced by immunoSEQ multiplex PCR; TCRdb stores in-frame clones only, minus some. The sample records under 55,000 clones, approximately 95% being singletons. This chain uses TRBV20-1 with TRBJ2-5; D remains ambiguous. Source material: T cells isolated from PBMCs. This sequence was found in a human donor in good health. CDR3 bases: TGCAGTTCTTATATCCAAGAGACCCAGTACTTC. This gives the protein CSSYIQETQYF.